This T cell receptor beta chain was retrieved from a study of OX40 agonist ivuxolimab in advanced cancers. Study-level information: At 0.01 to 10 mg/kg, ivuxolimab was administered intravenously to patients every 2 weeks. The eligibility criteria allowed prior anti-PD-1, anti-PD-L1 or anti-CTLA-4 therapy, and 30% to 40% had some.

A remark on this clone: What it binds is not known.

Using immunoSEQ multiplex PCR, the repertoire was profiled, and TCRdb retains in-frame clones only, with some absent. The sample carries 75,000 to 90,000 clones, about 88% recorded once. V shed 0 bases and J shed 5 bases, with 5 bases lying between them. Germline CDR1 reads SGHRS; CDR2 reads YFSETQ. This CDR3 region has 13 residues. Study-wide findings and caveats: Dosing at 0.1 to 3.0 mg/kg was accompanied by clonal expansion of CD4+ and CD8+ blood T cells by week 6. In the expanded peripheral T cells, antigen specificity was never determined.

The chain is built from TRBV5-1 and TRBJ1-4, with no clear D. This receptor was obtained from an adult with an advanced solid tumor such as melanoma, head and neck, liver or kidney cancer. The sample was CD4+ or CD8+ T cells sorted from blood, taken in a trial of the OX40 agonist ivuxolimab. CDR3 sequence reads: CASSLDLNEKLFF. The CDR3 nucleotides read TGCGCCAGCAGCTTGGATTTAAATGAAAAACTGTTTTTT.